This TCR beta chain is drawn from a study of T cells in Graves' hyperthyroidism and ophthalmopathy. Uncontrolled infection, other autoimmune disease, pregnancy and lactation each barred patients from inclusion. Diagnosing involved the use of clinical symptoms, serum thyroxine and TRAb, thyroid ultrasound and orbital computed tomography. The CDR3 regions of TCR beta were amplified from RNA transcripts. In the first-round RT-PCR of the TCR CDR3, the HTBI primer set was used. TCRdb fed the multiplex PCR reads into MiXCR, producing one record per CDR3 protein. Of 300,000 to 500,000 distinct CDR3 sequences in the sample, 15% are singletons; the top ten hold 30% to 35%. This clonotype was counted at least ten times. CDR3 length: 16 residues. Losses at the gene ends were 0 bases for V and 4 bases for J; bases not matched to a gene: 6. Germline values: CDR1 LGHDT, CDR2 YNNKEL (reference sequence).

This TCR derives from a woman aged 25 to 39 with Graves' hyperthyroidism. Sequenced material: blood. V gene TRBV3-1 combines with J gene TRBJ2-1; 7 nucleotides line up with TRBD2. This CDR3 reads CASSQDRGREYNEQFF. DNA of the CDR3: TGTGCCAGCAGCCAAGATCGAGGGAGGGAGTACAATGAGCAGTTCTTC.